This entry lists 8 T cell receptor beta chains sequenced from one sample in a study of T cells in Graves' hyperthyroidism and ophthalmopathy. TCR beta CDR3 sequences were amplified from RNA transcripts. The TCR CDR3 first-round RT-PCR relied on the HTBI primer set. TCRdb fed the multiplex PCR reads into MiXCR, producing one record per CDR3 protein. In the table there are approximately 570,000 distinct CDR3 sequences, just under 20% of which are singletons. The sequenced sample was blood. The receptors were sampled from a man aged 35 to 55 with Graves' ophthalmopathy.

About this clonotype itself: At one boundary the junction diverges from the germline segment, which might be a read error. This chain links TRBV28 with TRBJ2-2; TRBD2 aligns across 8 bases. CDR1 is MDHEN and CDR2 is SYDVKM in the germline V gene. The CDR3 covers 16 residues. This CDR3 reads CASTLGGGWNTGELFF. DNA for the CDR3: TGTGCCAGCACCCTAGGCGGGGGGTGGAACACCGGGGAGCTGTTCTTT.

The chain has TRBV28 and TRBJ1-4; no firm D call. This CDR3 has 13 amino acids. Germline CDR1 and CDR2: MDHEN and SYDVKM. V lost 10 bases and J lost 4, with 13 bases in between. CDR3 sequence (DNA): TGTGCCAACAGACAAACAGTTAATGAAAAACTGTTTTTT. Translation: CANRQTVNEKLFF.

J is TRBJ2-1 and V is TRBV14; possibly TRBD1 for D (6 bases). CDR3 length: 16 amino acids. The V end was cut by 0 bases, the J end by 4 bases, with 13 bases between. CDR1 and CDR2 from the germline V gene are SGHDN and FVKESK. The CDR3 region is CASSQETGWVYNEQFF. The CDR3 DNA is TGTGCCAGCAGCCAAGAGACAGGATGGGTATACAATGAGCAGTTCTTC.

The V and J genes are TRBV20-1 and TRBJ1-1; 8 nucleotides align to TRBD1. CDR3 length equals 17 residues. The germline V gene encodes CDR1 DFQATT and CDR2 SNEGSKA (reference sequence). V lost 5 bases and J lost 4; bases outside the gene matches: 18. The CDR3 DNA follows: TGCAGTGCTCCTCCCCGGGGCAGGGGGCGGGGGTTCACTGAAGCTTTCTTT. It specifies CSAPPRGRGRGFTEAFF.

This clonotype was seen many times. This chain connects TRBV4-1 to TRBJ2-7, with 7 bases matching TRBD1. In germline, CDR1 is MGHRA, CDR2 YSYEKL. V shed 0 bases, J shed 6 bases, and the junction held 8 bases outside the gene matches. The CDR3 is 15 amino acids. In DNA, the CDR3 is TGCGCCAGCAGCCAAGAAGGTCCCAGGGGGATCGAGCAGTACTTC. This codes for CASSQEGPRGIEQYF.

This chain uses TRBV7-9 with TRBJ2-7; TRBD2 matches at 7 bases. CDR3 length equals 12 residues. V dropped 11 bases and J dropped 6; count of bases not matched to a gene: 10. Germline CDR1 and CDR2: SEHNR and FQNEAQ (reference sequence). The CDR3 DNA follows: TGTGCCGGCGGACTAGAAGGCCGCGAGCAGTACTTC. This translates into CAGGLEGREQYF.

With respect to this clonotype: This may arise from a read error, as a much more abundant clone is one base away. J is TRBJ1-1 and V is TRBV28; D gene ambiguous. CDR3 length: 12 residues. CDR1 and CDR2 from the germline V gene are MDHEN and SYDVKM. The CDR3: CASLGLNAEAFF. CDR3 coding DNA: TGTGCCAGCCTCGGGCTGAACGCTGAAGCTTTCTTT.

This clonotype was observed at least ten times. The rearrangement links TRBV20-1 to TRBJ2-1, with 8 bases lining up with TRBD2. CDR1 is DFQATT and CDR2 is SNEGSKA in the germline V gene (reference sequence). The length of the CDR3 is 13 residues. V was pared by 3 bases and J by 7 bases, with 5 bases of the junction left unmatched. CDR3 protein: CSASGGAVNEQFF. CDR3 bases: TGCAGTGCTAGCGGGGGGGCCGTAAATGAGCAGTTCTTC.